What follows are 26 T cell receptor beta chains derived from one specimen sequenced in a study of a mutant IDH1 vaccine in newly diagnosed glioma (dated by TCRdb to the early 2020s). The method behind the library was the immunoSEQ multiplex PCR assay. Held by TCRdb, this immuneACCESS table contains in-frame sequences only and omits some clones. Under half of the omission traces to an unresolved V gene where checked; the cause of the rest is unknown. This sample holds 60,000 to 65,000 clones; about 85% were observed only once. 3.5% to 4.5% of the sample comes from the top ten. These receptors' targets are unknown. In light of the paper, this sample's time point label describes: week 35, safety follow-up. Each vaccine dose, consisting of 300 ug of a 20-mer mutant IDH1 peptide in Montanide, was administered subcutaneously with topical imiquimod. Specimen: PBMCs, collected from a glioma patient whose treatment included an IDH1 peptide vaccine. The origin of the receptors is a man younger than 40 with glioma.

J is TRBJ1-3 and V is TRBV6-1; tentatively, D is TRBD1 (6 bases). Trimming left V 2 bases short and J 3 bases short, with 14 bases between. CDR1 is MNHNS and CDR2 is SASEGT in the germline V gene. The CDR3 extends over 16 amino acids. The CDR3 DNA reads TGTGCCAGCAGTGAATCCCTCAGGGGTAGTGGAAACACCATATATTTT. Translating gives CASSESLRGSGNTIYF.

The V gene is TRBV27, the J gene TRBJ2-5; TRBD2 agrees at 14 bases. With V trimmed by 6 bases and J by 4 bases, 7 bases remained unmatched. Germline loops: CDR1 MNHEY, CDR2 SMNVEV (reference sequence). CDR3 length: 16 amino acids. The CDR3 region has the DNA TGTGCCAGCAGCCCCGGACTAGCGGGGGGAGCAGAGACCCAGTACTTC. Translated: CASSPGLAGGAETQYF.

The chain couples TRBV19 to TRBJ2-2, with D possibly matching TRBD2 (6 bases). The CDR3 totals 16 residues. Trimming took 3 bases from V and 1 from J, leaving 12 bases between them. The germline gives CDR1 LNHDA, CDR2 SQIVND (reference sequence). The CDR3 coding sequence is TGTGCCAGTAGTATTGTACTAGCAGGGAACACCGGGGAGCTGTTTTTT. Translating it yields CASSIVLAGNTGELFF.

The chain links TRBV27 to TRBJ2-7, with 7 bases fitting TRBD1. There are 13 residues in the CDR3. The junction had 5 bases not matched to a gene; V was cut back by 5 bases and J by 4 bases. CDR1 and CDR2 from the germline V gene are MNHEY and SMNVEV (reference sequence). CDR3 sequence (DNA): TGTGCCAGCAGTCCAACAGGGGTTTACGAGCAGTACTTC. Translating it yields CASSPTGVYEQYF.

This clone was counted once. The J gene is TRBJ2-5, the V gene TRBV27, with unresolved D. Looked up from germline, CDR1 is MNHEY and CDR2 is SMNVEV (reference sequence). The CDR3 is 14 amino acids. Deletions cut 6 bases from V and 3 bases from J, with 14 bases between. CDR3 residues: CASSPIDREETQYF. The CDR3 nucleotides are TGTGCCAGCAGCCCGATTGACCGAGAAGAGACCCAGTACTTC.

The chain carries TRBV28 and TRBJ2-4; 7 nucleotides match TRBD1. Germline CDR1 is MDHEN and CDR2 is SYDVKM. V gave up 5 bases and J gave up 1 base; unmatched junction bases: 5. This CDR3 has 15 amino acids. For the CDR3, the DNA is TGTGCCAGCAGTAGAGGGGGCGCGGCCAAAAACATTCAGTACTTC. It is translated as CASSRGGAAKNIQYF.

CDR3 in DNA: TGTGCCAGCAGCTTGGCCCCCACCTCGGATCTGTATTTT. Encoded protein: CASSLAPTSDLYF. The V call is TRBV5-5, the J call TRBJ2-3; D ambiguous. CDR3 length equals 13 residues. V was shortened by 0 bases and J by 14 bases, with 16 bases between the two germline ends. The germline CDR1 and CDR2 sequences are SGHKS and YYEKEE (reference sequence).

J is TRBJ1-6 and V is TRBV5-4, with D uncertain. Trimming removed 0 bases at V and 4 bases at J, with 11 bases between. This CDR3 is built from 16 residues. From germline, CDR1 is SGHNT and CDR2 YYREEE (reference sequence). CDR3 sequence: CASSLVGVGYNSPLHF. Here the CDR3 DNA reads TGTGCCAGCAGCTTGGTAGGAGTAGGTTATAATTCACCCCTCCACTTT.

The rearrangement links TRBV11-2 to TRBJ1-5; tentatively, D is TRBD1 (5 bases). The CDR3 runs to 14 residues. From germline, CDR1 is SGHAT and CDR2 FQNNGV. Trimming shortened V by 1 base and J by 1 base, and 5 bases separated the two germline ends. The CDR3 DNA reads TGTGCCAGCAGCTTAGGGGGGAGCAATCAGCCCCAGCATTTT. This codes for CASSLGGSNQPQHF.

The CDR3 sequence is CASSVGQGWKQYF. The CDR3 DNA follows: TGTGCCAGCAGCGTGGGACAGGGCTGGAAGCAGTACTTC. This chain connects TRBV9 to TRBJ2-7; 9 bases are shared with TRBD1. The CDR3 consists of 13 residues. CDR1 SGDLS and CDR2 YYNGEE come from the germline V gene. V lost 2 bases and J lost 8; bases outside the gene matches: 5.

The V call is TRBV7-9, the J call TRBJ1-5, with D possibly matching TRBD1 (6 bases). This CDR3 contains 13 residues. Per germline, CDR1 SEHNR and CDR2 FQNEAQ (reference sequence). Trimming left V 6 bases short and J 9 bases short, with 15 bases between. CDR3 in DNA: TGTGCCAGCAGTCAGGGGCGGGAACGGCCCCAGCATTTT. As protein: CASSQGRERPQHF.

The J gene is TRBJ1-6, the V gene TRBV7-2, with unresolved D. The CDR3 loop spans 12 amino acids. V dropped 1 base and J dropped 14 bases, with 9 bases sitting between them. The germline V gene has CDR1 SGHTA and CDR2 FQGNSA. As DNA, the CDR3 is TGTGCCAGCAGCTTAGATGTGGGGACCCTCCACTTT. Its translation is CASSLDVGTLHF.

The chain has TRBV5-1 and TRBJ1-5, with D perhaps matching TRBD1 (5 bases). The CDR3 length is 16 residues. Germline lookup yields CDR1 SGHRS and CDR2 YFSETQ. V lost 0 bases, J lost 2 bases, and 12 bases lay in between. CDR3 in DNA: TGCGCCAGCAGCTTGGATGGGGCTTTGGGCAATCAGCCCCAGCATTTT. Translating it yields CASSLDGALGNQPQHF.

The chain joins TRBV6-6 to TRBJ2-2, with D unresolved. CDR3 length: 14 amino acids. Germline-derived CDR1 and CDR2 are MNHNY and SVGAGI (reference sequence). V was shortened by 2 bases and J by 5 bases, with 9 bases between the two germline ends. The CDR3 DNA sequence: TGTGCCAGCAGTTACAAGACTCCTACCGGGGAGCTGTTTTTT. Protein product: CASSYKTPTGELFF.

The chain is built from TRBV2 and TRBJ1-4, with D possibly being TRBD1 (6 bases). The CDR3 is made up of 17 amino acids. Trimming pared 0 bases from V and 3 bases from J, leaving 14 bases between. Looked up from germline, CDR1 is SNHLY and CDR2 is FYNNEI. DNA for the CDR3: TGTGCCAGCAGTGAAGCAGAGGGGGGTTGGTCTAATGAAAAACTGTTTTTT. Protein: CASSEAEGGWSNEKLFF.

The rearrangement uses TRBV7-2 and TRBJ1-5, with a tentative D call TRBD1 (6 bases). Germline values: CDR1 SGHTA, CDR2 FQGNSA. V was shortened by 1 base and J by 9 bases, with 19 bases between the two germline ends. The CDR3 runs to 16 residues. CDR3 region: CASSLGSQQGTPPQHF. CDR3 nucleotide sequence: TGTGCCAGCAGCTTAGGATCCCAACAGGGTACCCCGCCCCAGCATTTT.

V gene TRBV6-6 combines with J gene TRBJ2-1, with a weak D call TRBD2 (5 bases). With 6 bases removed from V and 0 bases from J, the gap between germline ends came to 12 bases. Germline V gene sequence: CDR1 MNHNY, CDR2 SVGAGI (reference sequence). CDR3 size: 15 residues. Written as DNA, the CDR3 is TGTGCCAGCAGCCCAAGCGGAGGCTCCTACAATGAGCAGTTCTTC. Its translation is CASSPSGGSYNEQFF.

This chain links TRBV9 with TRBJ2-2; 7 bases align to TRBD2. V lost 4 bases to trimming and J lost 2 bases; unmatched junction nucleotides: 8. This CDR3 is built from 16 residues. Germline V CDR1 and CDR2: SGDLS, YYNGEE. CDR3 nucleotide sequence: TGTGCCAGCAGCTCCGGGGGGTTCTTCAACACCGGGGAGCTGTTTTTT. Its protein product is CASSSGGFFNTGELFF.

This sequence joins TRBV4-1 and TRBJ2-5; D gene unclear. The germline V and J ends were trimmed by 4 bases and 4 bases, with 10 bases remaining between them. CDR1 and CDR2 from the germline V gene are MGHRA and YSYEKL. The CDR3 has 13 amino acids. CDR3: CASSLTPPETQYF. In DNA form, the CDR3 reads TGCGCCAGCAGCCTAACCCCCCCAGAGACCCAGTACTTC.

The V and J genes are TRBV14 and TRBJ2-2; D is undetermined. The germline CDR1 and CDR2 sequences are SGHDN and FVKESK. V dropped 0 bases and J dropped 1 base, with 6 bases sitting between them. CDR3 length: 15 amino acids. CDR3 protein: CASSQEVWNTGELFF. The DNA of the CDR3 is TGTGCCAGCAGCCAAGAAGTCTGGAACACCGGGGAGCTGTTTTTT.

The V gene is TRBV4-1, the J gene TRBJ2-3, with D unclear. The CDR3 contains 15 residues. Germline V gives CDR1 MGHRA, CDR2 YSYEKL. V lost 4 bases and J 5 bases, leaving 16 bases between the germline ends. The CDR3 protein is CASSPLGLSVDTQYF. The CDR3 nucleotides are TGCGCCAGCAGCCCCTTGGGCCTTTCTGTAGATACGCAGTATTTT.

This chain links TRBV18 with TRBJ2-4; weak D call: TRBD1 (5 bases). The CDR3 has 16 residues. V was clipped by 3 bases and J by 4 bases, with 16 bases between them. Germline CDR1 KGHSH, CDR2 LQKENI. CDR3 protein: CASSPTGIQLKNIQYF. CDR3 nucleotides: TGTGCCAGCTCACCTACAGGAATACAATTGAAAAACATTCAGTACTTC.

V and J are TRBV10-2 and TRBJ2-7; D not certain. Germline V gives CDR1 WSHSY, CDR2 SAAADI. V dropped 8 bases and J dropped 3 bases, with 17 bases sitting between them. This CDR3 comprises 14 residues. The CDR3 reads CASSEGWPFYEQYF. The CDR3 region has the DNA TGCGCCAGCTCCGAAGGATGGCCCTTCTACGAGCAGTACTTC.

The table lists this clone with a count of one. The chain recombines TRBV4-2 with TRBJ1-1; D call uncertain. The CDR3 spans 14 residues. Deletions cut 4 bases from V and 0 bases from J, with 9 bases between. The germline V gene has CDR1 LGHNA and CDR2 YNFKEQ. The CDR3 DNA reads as TGTGCCAGCAGCCCGACGGAGATGAACACTGAAGCTTTCTTT. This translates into CASSPTEMNTEAFF.

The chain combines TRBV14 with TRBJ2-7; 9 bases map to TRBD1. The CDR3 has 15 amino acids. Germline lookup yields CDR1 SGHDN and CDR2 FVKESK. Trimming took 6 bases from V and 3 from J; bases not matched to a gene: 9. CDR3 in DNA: TGTGCCAGCAGTCTTGTCCCGGGACAGGGCTACGAGCAGTACTTC. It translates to CASSLVPGQGYEQYF. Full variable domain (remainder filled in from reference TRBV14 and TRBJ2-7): EAGVTQFPSHSVIEKGQTVTLRCDPISGHDNLYWYRRVMGKEIKFLLHFVKESKQDESGMPNNRFLAERTGGTYSTLKVQPAELEDSGVYFCASSLVPGQGYEQYFGPGTRLTVT.

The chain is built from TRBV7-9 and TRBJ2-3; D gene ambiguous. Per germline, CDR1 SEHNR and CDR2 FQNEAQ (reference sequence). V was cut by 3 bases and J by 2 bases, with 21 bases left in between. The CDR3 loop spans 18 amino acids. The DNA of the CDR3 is TGTGCCAGCAGCTTTAAGGCTCTCGAAGGGCTTTCCACAGATACGCAGTATTTT. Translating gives CASSFKALEGLSTDTQYF.